Below, one T cell receptor beta chain is given with its context. The sample originates from a study of blood T cell repertoires in COVID-19. Libraries were prepared by immunoSEQ multiplex PCR; TCRdb keeps only in-frame clonotypes and omits some of them. The sample records about 190,000 clones, roughly 82% being singletons. The V and J ends lost 0 bases and 3 bases respectively, with 11 bases between them. Germline values: CDR1 LGHNA, CDR2 YSLEER. CDR3 length: 15 amino acids. This chain uses TRBV4-3 with TRBJ1-2, with D maybe TRBD1 (5 bases). Sequenced sample: peripheral blood. The receptor was derived from a woman aged 25 to 39 with acute or convalescent COVID-19. Here the CDR3 reads CASSQDPGGDYGYTF. DNA of the CDR3: TGCGCCAGCAGCCAAGATCCCGGGGGGGACTATGGCTACACCTTC.